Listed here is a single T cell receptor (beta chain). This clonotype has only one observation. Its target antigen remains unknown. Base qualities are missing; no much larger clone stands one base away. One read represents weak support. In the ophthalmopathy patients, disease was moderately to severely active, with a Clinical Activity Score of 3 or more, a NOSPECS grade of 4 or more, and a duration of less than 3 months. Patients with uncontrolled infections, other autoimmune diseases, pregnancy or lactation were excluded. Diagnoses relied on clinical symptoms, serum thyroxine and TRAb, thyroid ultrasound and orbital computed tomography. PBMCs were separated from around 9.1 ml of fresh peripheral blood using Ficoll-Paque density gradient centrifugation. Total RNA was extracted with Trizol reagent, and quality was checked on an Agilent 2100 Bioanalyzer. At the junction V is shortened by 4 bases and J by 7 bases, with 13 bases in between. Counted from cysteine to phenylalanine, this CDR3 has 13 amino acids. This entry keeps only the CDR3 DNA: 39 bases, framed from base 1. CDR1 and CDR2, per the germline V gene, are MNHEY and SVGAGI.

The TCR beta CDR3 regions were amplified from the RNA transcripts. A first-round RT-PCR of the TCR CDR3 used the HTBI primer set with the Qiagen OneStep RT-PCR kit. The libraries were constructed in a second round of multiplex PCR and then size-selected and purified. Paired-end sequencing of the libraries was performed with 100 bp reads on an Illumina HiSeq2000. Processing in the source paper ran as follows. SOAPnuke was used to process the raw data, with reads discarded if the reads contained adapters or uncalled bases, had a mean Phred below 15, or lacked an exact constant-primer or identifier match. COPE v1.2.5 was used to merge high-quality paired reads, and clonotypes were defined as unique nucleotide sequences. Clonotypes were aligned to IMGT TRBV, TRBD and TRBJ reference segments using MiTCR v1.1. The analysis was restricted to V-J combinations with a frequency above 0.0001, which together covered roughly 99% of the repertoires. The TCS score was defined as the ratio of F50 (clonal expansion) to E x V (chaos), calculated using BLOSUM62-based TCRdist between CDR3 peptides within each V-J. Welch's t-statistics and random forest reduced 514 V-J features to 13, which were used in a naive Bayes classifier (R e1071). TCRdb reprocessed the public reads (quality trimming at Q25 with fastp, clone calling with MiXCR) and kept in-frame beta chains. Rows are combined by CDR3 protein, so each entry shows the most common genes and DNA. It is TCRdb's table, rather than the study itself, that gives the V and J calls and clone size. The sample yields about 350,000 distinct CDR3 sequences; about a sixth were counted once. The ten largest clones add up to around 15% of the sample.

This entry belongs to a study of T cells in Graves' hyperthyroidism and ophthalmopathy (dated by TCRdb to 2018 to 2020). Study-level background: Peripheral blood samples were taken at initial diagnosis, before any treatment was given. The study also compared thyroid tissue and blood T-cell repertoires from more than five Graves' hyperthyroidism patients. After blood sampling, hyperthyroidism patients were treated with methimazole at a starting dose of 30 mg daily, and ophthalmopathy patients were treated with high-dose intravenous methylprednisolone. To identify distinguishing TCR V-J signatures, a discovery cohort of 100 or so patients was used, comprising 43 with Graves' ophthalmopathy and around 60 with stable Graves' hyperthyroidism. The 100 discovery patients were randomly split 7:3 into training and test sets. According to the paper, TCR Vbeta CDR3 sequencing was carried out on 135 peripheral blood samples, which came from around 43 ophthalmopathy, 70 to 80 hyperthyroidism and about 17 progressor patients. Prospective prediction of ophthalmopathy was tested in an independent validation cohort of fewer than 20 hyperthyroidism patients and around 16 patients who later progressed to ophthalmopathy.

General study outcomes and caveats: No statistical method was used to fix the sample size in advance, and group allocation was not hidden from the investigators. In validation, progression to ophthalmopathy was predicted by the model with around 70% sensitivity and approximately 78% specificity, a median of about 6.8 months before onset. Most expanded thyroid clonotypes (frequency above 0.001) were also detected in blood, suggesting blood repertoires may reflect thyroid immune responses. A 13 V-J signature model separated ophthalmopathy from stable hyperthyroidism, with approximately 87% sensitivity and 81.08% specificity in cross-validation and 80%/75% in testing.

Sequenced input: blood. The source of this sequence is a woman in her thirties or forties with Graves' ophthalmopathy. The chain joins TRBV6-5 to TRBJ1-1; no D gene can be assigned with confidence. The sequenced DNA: TGTGCCAGCAGTTCGGGAGTTACACTTGAAGCTTTCTTT. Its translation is CASSSGVTLEAFF.